This T cell receptor beta chain came from a study of cytomegalovirus exposure and HLA in healthy donors (dated by TCRdb to between 2016 and 2019). Notes on the research overall: An earlier analysis of roughly 500 of the donors reported 276 Gb of sequence data and approximately 120 million unique TCR beta sequences obtained from about 170 million T cells. Approximately 300 gigabases of sequencing data and around 90 million unique TCR sequences made up an early release that covered about 640 HLA-typed donors. Of the roughly 430 genotyped donors, 65% to 90% fell in the genetic ancestry cluster associated with self-reported Caucasian donors. The study aimed to test whether signatures of past pathogen exposure could be identified by cataloging public T cell receptors. Using immunosequencing, the study profiled T cell repertoires from 500 to 800 subjects and related those repertoires to cytomegalovirus serostatus. Along with the approximately 600-subject first cohort, a separate validation cohort of over 90 different subjects was used. High-throughput TCR immunosequencing, statistical association of individual TCRs with disease status, and machine learning were combined to predict cytomegalovirus infection status. To study patterns of TCR occurrence, a later analysis re-analyzed previously published TCR beta repertoires from under 750 donors and added high-resolution HLA genotyping. The later analysis used no new phenotypic data to find candidate immune exposures, relying instead on TCR beta sequences and their occurrence across donors. To decide whether each TCR beta V gene segment behaved as functional or pseudogenic, an earlier analysis of some 600 of the donors relied on high-throughput TCR beta sequencing. Donor age, sex, ethnicity and CMV serostatus were compiled together with the repertoire data. Genome-wide SNP genotypes for about 65% of the roughly 670 donors were used in a later genetic analysis, which treated that subset as a discovery cohort. All discovery cohort repertoires had been generated using a single sequencing platform. Class I and class II HLA loci were covered by the typing at four-digit resolution. Typing coverage differed by locus: A, B, C, DRB1 and DQB1 were typed in about 620-630 donors, DQA1 in about 500, DPA1 in some 600, and DPB1 in 450 to 480. Roughly 5 DR-DQ haplotypes were handled as single units for association and clustering, since linkage in the cohort was strong. Among roughly 370 genotyped donors of the cohort, an average of roughly 240,000 unique TCR beta nucleotide sequences were sequenced per donor, about a sixth of them non-productive. Paper-wide results and their limitations: The classifier was reported to diagnose cytomegalovirus status with high specificity and sensitivity in both the original and validation cohorts. In this cohort, only TCR beta chains were sequenced, and detectable features were limited by the absence of alpha or paired-chain data. Most TCR sequences were observed very rarely across donors, whereas some public TCRs were present in many individuals. Strong co-occurrence of HLA alleles, especially DR and DQ, made assigning TCR associations to individual alleles difficult. Immune exposure information for the cohort was limited to CMV serostatus. Seventeen rarely observed V segments, including chromosome 9 orphons, were excluded from the earlier analysis of about 500 of the donors because counts were too low. A further reported finding was that TCR beta sequences accurately predicted the HLA-A and HLA-B alleles for most subjects in the first cohort. A later genetic analysis associated a missense DCLRE1C variant with V-gene and J-gene trimming of TCR beta chains, and an independent cohort replicated the association. A few of the identified cytomegalovirus-associated TCR beta chains were confirmed in vitro to be specific for cytomegalovirus antigens. In an earlier analysis of around 600 of the donors, most TCR beta V segments were observed in productive rearrangements about 87% or about 30% of the time, broadly matching IMGT annotations. In a later analysis, the rate of TCR association differed among HLA loci, with DRB1 alleles having the most associated TCRs and HLA-C alleles having the fewest. Because the 87-base-pair reads could not distinguish some IMGT-functional V segments, including TRBV6-2 and TRBV6-3, those segments were excluded. According to a later genetic analysis, donors in an Asian-associated ancestry cluster had fewer N-insertions in productive TCRs than the approximately 700-donor mean. A cluster of highly shared sequence variants was judged likely to be a technical artifact of the sequencing pipeline. In a later analysis, HLA-associated TCR beta chains showed more clonal expansion and lower generation probabilities than non-associated chains that were equally common. In a later analysis, around 17,000 TCR beta sequences were associated with specific HLA alleles at a false discovery rate of 0.05. Correlated functional status among segregating V segments might be attributable to linkage disequilibrium, but an unknown experimental factor could not be ruled out. The authors suggested that the approach could potentially be extended to other disease states and immunological phenotypes. Because some donors lacked HLA typing at each locus, the association tests relied only on the typed subset. Presence/absence analyses assumed roughly uniform sequencing depth across donors, an assumption that may not hold. The study listed 164 TCR beta chains as associated with cytomegalovirus. In a later analysis, most CMV-associated TCR beta chains were found to appear HLA-restricted, with HLA associations seemingly driven largely by CMV exposure. According to a later analysis, parvovirus B19, influenza, CMV and Epstein-Barr virus appeared linked to several top co-occurrence clusters.

Taken from cysteine to phenylalanine, the CDR3 has 14 residues. The entry retains the CDR3 DNA only, 42 bases that are in frame from base 1. V is reduced by 7 bases and J by 0 bases, leaving a spacing of 9 bases between them. Looking up the germline V gene yields CDR1 SNHLY and CDR2 FYNNEI. The cohort consisted of 670 or so healthy bone marrow donors. Cohort members were all nominally healthy when sampled, although unrecorded immune exposures were likely present. The donor tested CMV seronegative and was one of the 352 seronegative cohort members. A peripheral blood sample was collected from each donor, and TCR beta sequencing was performed on peripheral blood mononuclear cells. The Qiagen DNeasy Blood Extraction Kit was used to extract genomic DNA from the blood cell samples. Library preparation was by the immunoSEQ multiplex PCR assay. The multiplex PCR relied on a mix of 60 forward primers for TCR Vbeta segments and 13 reverse primers for TCR Jbeta segments. A multiplex PCR assay on genomic DNA amplified the CDR3 region of rearranged TCR beta genes. Amplified TCR beta libraries were sequenced as 87-base-pair reads on the Illumina HiSeq System. The source study handled its data this way. In a later analysis, tens of millions of unique TCR beta chains were counted across the approximately 640 repertoires, and roughly 10 million of these chains were shared by at least two donors. A nearest-neighbor algorithm error-corrected the raw reads and collapsed the reads into unique sequences, merging closely related sequences to remove PCR and sequencing errors. CDR3 sequences were aligned to IMGT reference sequences to assign V, D and J gene segments. For a sequence to be retained, at least a six-nucleotide match to both a V gene segment and a J gene segment was required. Rearrangements were called productive when the CDR3 lacked stop codons and stayed in frame with V and J; all others were non-productive. CDR3 was defined according to IMGT convention as the region running from the second conserved V-encoded cysteine to the conserved J-encoded phenylalanine. The earlier analysis of roughly 590 of the donors excluded sequences that lacked an unambiguous match to a single V gene segment. An earlier analysis of roughly 590 of the donors called V segments functional above 56.7% productive rearrangements and segregating when the between-donor standard deviation exceeded 5%. To diagnose cytomegalovirus status from the catalog of TCR beta chain sequences, a statistical classification framework was built. V and J gene assignment, in a later analysis, came from comparing TCR nucleotide sequences with IMGT/GENE-DB human TR gene sequences. The TCRdist pipeline was used in a later analysis to assign CDR3 sequences and most-parsimonious VDJ recombination scenarios. In a later analysis, each TCR beta chain was defined by its CDR3 amino acid sequence together with its V-gene family, and reads without a unique V-gene family were excluded. A later analysis removed 592 highly shared, low-generation-probability nucleotide sequences to deal with suspected cross-contamination and a sequencing artifact. A later analysis calculated a clonal expansion index for each public chain from normalized within-repertoire ranks of inferred template counts. In a later analysis, generation probabilities were computed with a VDJ recombination model fitted to out-of-frame rearrangements, and the resulting probabilities were checked against IGoR. In a later analysis, TCR-TCR, TCR-HLA and TCR-CMV co-occurrence was scored with hypergeometric tests, and a repertoire-size bias correction was applied to TCR pairs. To estimate false discovery rates, a later analysis permuted the HLA or CMV assignments 20 times. In a later analysis, co-occurring TCRs were grouped with DBSCAN, and TCRdist sequence similarity was added when clustering was performed within HLA-allele-positive subsets. Repertoires with fewer than 30,000 or more than 120,000 public chains were left out of co-occurrence clustering, as were a few repertoires with anomalous nucleotide sharing. The source is immuneACCESS, and TCRdb retained only in-frame sequences with V and J called. Part of the clones is not carried over; for the studies checked, unresolved V genes explain less than half of this, and the remainder is unexplained. Clone size and V and J calls were adopted from that table, with D and trimming inferred from the DNA. Present in this sample are roughly 110,000 clones, over 65% of which were seen just once. The top ten hold 0.85% to 0.9% of the sample.

To note about this clone: Its target antigen remains unknown. Base qualities are missing; no much larger clone stands one base away.

Sequences were obtained from PBMCs. This TCR was recovered from a woman under 40 in good health and CMV-seronegative. In this chain, TRBV2 is recombined with TRBJ1-4; TRBD1 is a weak D gene call, 6 bases matching. The nucleotide sequence is given as TGTGCCAGCAACAGGGTATCAACTAATGAAAAACTGTTTTTT. This yields the protein CASNRVSTNEKLFF.